The next 17 T cell receptor beta chains were all read from a single sample in a study of cytotoxic CD8 clonotypes in ibrutinib-treated CLL (dated by TCRdb to the early 2020s). Explained via the paper, the time point label denotes: less than 30 months on ibrutinib. Libraries were prepared through the immunoSEQ multiplex PCR assay. TCRdb limited this immuneACCESS table to in-frame rearrangements with V and J called. A share of clones is missing; checked studies link under half to unresolved V genes, and the rest is unexplained. The sample includes 65,000 to 80,000 clones, with around four fifths observed a single time. Approximately 35% of the sample is taken by the ten largest. Here the sequenced sample was PBMCs, taken after 24 months of ibrutinib treatment. These receptor sequences come from a human donor with chronic lymphocytic leukemia.

This clone has only one observation. The gene calls are TRBV6-1 and TRBJ2-1; 8 nucleotides align to TRBD2. V lost 6 bases to trimming and J lost 6 bases; unmatched junction nucleotides: 10. The CDR3 spans 15 residues. Germline CDR1 and CDR2: MNHNS and SASEGT. The CDR3 nucleotides read TGTGCCAGCAGGACAGGACTAGCCGGCTCCAATGAGCAGTTCTTC. It codes for CASRTGLAGSNEQFF.

The rearrangement joins TRBV28 to TRBJ2-7; 11 bases fit TRBD2. Germline V gene lookup returns CDR1 MDHEN and CDR2 SYDVKM. This CDR3 is built from 14 residues. Trimming removed 3 bases from V and 2 bases from J; junction bases left unmatched: 0. CDR3 DNA sequence: TGTGCCAGCAGTTTGACTAGCGGGGCCTACGAGCAGTACTTC. Residues: CASSLTSGAYEQYF.

V and J are TRBV11-3 and TRBJ2-2; 7 bases are shared with TRBD1. Trimming removed 5 bases from V and 1 base from J; junction bases left unmatched: 4. This CDR3 comprises 15 residues. Germline CDR1 and CDR2: SGHNT and YENEEA. The CDR3 bases are TGTGCCAGCAGCGGAAGACAGGGGAACACCGGGGAGCTGTTTTTT. Residues: CASSGRQGNTGELFF.

The table lists this clone with a count of one. The chain has TRBV4-3 and TRBJ1-1; 8 positions match TRBD1. CDR3 length equals 14 residues. The V gene's germline CDR1 is LGHNA and CDR2 YSLEER. The J segment lost 3 bases and the V segment lost 1 base, leaving 1 base of the junction unmatched. CDR3 sequence (DNA): TGCGCCAGCAGCCAAGTGACAGGGGACACTGAAGCTTTCTTT. It codes for CASSQVTGDTEAFF.

The chain links TRBV27 to TRBJ2-1, with D maybe TRBD2 (5 bases). V was trimmed by 5 bases and J by 7 bases, leaving 12 bases between them. CDR1 MNHEY and CDR2 SMNVEV come from the germline V gene (reference sequence). The CDR3 is 13 residues long. In DNA form, the CDR3 reads TGTGCCAGCAGTCCCCGGACTGAAAATGAGCAGTTCTTC. Translating gives CASSPRTENEQFF.

The V gene is TRBV6-1, the J gene TRBJ1-1, with a weak D call TRBD1 (5 bases). CDR1 MNHNS and CDR2 SASEGT come from the germline V gene. The ends were cut back, 3 bases at V and 4 bases at J, with 9 bases in the middle. This CDR3 has 13 residues. This CDR3 is CASSDGGPTEAFF. CDR3 DNA sequence: TGTGCCAGCAGTGATGGGGGTCCCACTGAAGCTTTCTTT.

This chain links TRBV4-1 with TRBJ1-6; D is unresolved. The CDR3 is made up of 17 amino acids. Trimming pared 1 base from V and 9 bases from J, leaving 19 bases between. Germline CDR1 is MGHRA and CDR2 is YSYEKL. This chain's CDR3 is CASSQALLSGIRSPLHF. The CDR3 nucleotides are TGCGCCAGCAGCCAAGCACTACTCTCGGGGATTCGTTCACCCCTCCACTTT.

This clone occurred once. Mismatch with germline at one junction end may stem from a read error. The chain has TRBV30 and TRBJ2-3; tentative D call: TRBD2 (6 bases). This CDR3 has 10 amino acids. CDR1 and CDR2 (germline): GTSNPN, SVGIG (reference sequence). DNA for the CDR3: TGTGTCTGGGGGGCAGATACGCAGTATTTT. It encodes CVWGADTQYF.

V usage is TRBV7-3 and J usage is TRBJ1-4; D gene ambiguous. CDR3 length equals 14 residues. The germline V and J ends were trimmed by 5 bases and 8 bases, with 15 bases remaining between them. Germline CDR1 reads SGHTA; CDR2 reads FQGTGA. The CDR3 nucleotides read TGTGCCAGCAGCCCCCGGTCTCGCTCCGAAAAACTGTTTTTT. Protein sequence: CASSPRSRSEKLFF.

This clone was counted a few times. This chain joins TRBV28 and TRBJ1-4; D perhaps matches TRBD1 (5 bases). V gave up 7 bases and J gave up 4 bases, with 13 bases separating them. Looked up from germline, CDR1 is MDHEN and CDR2 is SYDVKM. The CDR3 is 14 amino acids. The chain's CDR3 is CASKVGGYNEKLFF. DNA of the CDR3: TGTGCCAGCAAGGTCGGGGGATATAATGAAAAACTGTTTTTT.

V gene TRBV4-3 combines with J gene TRBJ2-1; 8 bases are shared with TRBD2. Germline-derived CDR1 and CDR2 are LGHNA and YSLEER. J lost 0 bases, V lost 1 base, and 5 bases had no gene match. The length of the CDR3 is 17 residues. The CDR3, as DNA: TGCGCCAGCAGCCAAGCTTTTAGCGGGGTCTCCTACAATGAGCAGTTCTTC. Encoded protein: CASSQAFSGVSYNEQFF.

This chain connects TRBV7-6 to TRBJ2-3; D is undetermined. Trimming stripped 2 bases from V and 3 bases from J, with 15 bases between. This CDR3 region has 16 residues. Germline CDR1 reads SGHVS; CDR2 reads FNYEAQ. The CDR3 reads CASSLQSQTRTDTQYF. Here the CDR3 DNA reads TGTGCCAGCAGCTTACAGTCCCAAACACGAACAGATACGCAGTATTTT.

The gene calls are TRBV9 and TRBJ1-1, with 9 bases that match TRBD1. Germline V gene lookup returns CDR1 SGDLS and CDR2 YYNGEE. V gave up 0 bases and J gave up 1 base; unmatched junction bases: 7. There are 17 residues in the CDR3. The CDR3 spells CASSVDPWGQGNTEAFF. CDR3 in DNA: TGTGCCAGCAGCGTAGACCCGTGGGGACAGGGGAACACTGAAGCTTTCTTT.

The chain has TRBV29-1 and TRBJ1-3, with 7 bases fitting TRBD1. V gave up 4 bases and J gave up 4 bases; unmatched junction bases: 1. From germline, CDR1 is SQVTM and CDR2 ANQGSEA. This CDR3 spans 12 amino acids. CDR3 sequence: CSVGGQGNTIYF. For the CDR3, the DNA is TGCAGCGTTGGGGGACAGGGAAACACCATATATTTT.

The V and J genes are TRBV14 and TRBJ1-4, with 12 bases aligning to TRBD1. The germline CDR1 and CDR2 sequences are SGHDN and FVKESK. Trimming removed 2 bases from V and 7 bases from J; junction bases left unmatched: 11. The CDR3 extends over 18 amino acids. The CDR3: CASSQSGQGALGREKLFF. CDR3 in DNA: TGTGCCAGCAGCCAATCGGGACAGGGGGCCTTAGGACGTGAAAAACTGTTTTTT.

Concerning this clone itself: Within the sample, other DNA sequences also encode this same CDR3. The chain carries TRBV5-4 and TRBJ2-7; 11 positions agree with TRBD2. V lost 0 bases and J lost 1; bases outside the gene matches: 3. The CDR3 spans 16 residues. The germline CDR1 and CDR2 sequences are SGHNT and YYREEE (reference sequence). CDR3: CASSLGGTSGSYEQYF. CDR3 DNA: TGTGCCAGCAGCTTGGGAGGGACTAGCGGTTCCTACGAGCAGTACTTC. The full variable domain, in which reference TRBV5-4 and TRBJ2-7 provide the parts outside the CDR3, is ETGVTQSPTHLIKTRGQQVTLRCSSQSGHNTVSWYQQALGQGPQFIFQYYREEENGRGNFPPRFSGLQFPNYSSELNVNALELDDSALYLCASSLGGTSGSYEQYFGPGTRLTVT.

The chain has TRBV6-1 and TRBJ2-1, with a weak D call TRBD1 (7 bases). This CDR3 is built from 13 residues. Germline loops: CDR1 MNHNS, CDR2 SASEGT. V shed 3 bases and J shed 8 bases, with 11 bases lying between them. CDR3 nucleotides: TGTGCCAGCAGTGACAGGGGGGCCCATGAGCAGTTCTTC. Amino acids: CASSDRGAHEQFF.